This T cell receptor beta chain derives from a study of vaccination effects on CD4 cells after COVID-19. About the research overall: Sequencing followed a ViraFEST assay step that expanded antigen-specific CD4+ T cells with viral peptide pools.

With regard to this clone: Its antigen is not known.

Isolating CD4+ T cells followed ten to eleven days of culture. Among the vaccine recipients, none had a prior SARS-CoV-2 infection, and nucleocapsid antibodies were negative. A half-medium replacement with IL-2 medium was carried out on days 3 and 7. The protocol was immunoSEQ multiplex PCR, while the TCRdb copy is restricted to in-frame clones and leaves out a portion. Among about 25,000 clones listed, nearly 75% were seen once. CDR1 is MNHEY and CDR2 is SVGAGI in the germline V gene. The V segment lost 8 bases and the J segment 9 bases; nucleotides outside the gene matches: 8. The CDR3 spans 12 residues.

Material: CD4+ T cells from PBMCs cultured without peptide, obtained before COVID-19 vaccination. The sequence derives from a human donor who received a COVID-19 vaccine. The chain joins TRBV6-5 to TRBJ1-2; 8 positions match TRBD1. As DNA, the CDR3 is TGTGCCAGCGCAGGGGGCAGGCGGAGCTACACCTTC. It encodes CASAGGRRSYTF.